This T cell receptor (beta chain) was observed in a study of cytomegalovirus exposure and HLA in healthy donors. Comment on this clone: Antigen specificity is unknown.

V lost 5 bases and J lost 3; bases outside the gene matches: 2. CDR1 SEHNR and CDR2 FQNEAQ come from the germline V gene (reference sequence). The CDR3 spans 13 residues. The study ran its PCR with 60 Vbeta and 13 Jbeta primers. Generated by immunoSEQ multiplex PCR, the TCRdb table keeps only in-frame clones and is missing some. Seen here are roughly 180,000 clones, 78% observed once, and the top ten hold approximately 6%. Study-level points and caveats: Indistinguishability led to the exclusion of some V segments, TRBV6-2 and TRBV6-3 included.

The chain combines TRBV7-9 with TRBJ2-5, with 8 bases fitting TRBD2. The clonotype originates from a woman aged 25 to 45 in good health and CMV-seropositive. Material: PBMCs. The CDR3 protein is CASSRGGKETQYF. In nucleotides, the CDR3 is TGTGCCAGCAGCCGGGGGGGTAAAGAGACCCAGTACTTC.